This T cell receptor (beta chain) came from a study of graft-versus-host responses after intestinal transplantation. Study overall: Each patient got anti-thymocyte globulin induction, then tacrolimus and steroids for three to four years.

Using immunoSEQ multiplex PCR, the repertoire was profiled, and TCRdb retains in-frame clones only, with some absent. Of more than 13,000 clones in the sample, roughly 68% are singletons; the top ten hold around 25%. J lost 11 bases, V lost 6 bases, and 16 bases had no gene match. The germline V gene encodes CDR1 SGHDT and CDR2 YYEEEE. The CDR3 is 14 amino acids. Intraepithelial lymphocytes and lamina propria lymphocytes were released through processing of graft tissue. The study, taken as a whole, reports: Some patients had graft-donor T cell macrochimerism. In their allografts, the ratios of graft-versus-host to host-versus-graft T cell clones were high. GvH clone levels peaked in circulation, and this peak was associated with early post-transplant HvG declines. Among recipient marrow samples, GvH clones were found; some appeared first in ileum or blood.

Note on this clone: Antigen: not known.

V is TRBV5-6 and J is TRBJ1-1; 7 nucleotides match TRBD1. Sequenced here: ileum tissue, sampled around 700 days after intestinal transplantation. The sequence was obtained from a human patient who received an intestinal transplant, so some T cells may come from the graft donor. The CDR3 spells CASNPLSDRRWAFF. For the CDR3, the DNA is TGTGCCAGCAACCCTCTATCGGACAGGCGTTGGGCTTTCTTT.